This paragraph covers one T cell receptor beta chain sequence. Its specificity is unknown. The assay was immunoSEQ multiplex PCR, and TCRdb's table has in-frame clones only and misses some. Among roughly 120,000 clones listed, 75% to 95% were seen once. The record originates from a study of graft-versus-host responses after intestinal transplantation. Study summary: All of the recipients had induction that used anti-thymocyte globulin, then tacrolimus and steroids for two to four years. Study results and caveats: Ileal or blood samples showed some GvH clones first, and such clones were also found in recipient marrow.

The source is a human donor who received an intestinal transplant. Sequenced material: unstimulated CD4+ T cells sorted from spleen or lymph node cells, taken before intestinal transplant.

CDR3 sequence reads: CASRTSGTGSRPQHF. The CDR3 DNA sequence: TGTGCCAGCAGAACTTCGGGGACAGGCTCAAGGCCCCAGCATTTT. This chain links TRBV6-1 with TRBJ1-5, with 8 bases lining up with TRBD1. Trimming cost V 6 bases and J 9 bases; bases outside gene matches: 13. The CDR3 totals 15 residues. Germline CDR1 and CDR2: MNHNS and SASEGT.